The 12 T cell receptor beta chains listed next were all sequenced from one sample in a study of blood T cell repertoires in COVID-19. The table came from immunoSEQ multiplex PCR; TCRdb's copy has only in-frame clones and leaves some out. This table holds 170,000 or so clones, roughly nine tenths found once. Sequences were obtained from peripheral blood. The source is a man aged 18 to 35 who had recovered from COVID-19.

The V and J genes are TRBV27 and TRBJ2-7; no clear D. The ends were cut back, 4 bases at V and 6 bases at J, with 7 bases in the middle. The CDR3 spans 11 residues. The V gene's germline CDR1 is MNHEY and CDR2 SMNVEV (reference sequence). CDR3 sequence: CASSSASEQYF. As DNA, the CDR3 is TGTGCCAGCAGTTCCGCTAGCGAGCAGTACTTC.

The chain has TRBV7-2 and TRBJ1-1, with D maybe TRBD1 (6 bases). Trimming left V 5 bases short and J 11 bases short, with 24 bases between. This CDR3 spans 15 amino acids. The V gene's germline CDR1 is SGHTA and CDR2 FQGNSA. In DNA, the CDR3 is TGTGCCAGCAGCCCGTACTTCGCGGGGGCCGCCGGGGCTTTCTTT. Protein: CASSPYFAGAAGAFF.

The chain links TRBV14 to TRBJ2-7, with TRBD1 as a possible D gene (6 bases). This CDR3 region has 15 residues. Germline V gene lookup returns CDR1 SGHDN and CDR2 FVKESK. Trimming left V 3 bases short and J 2 bases short, with 14 bases between. The CDR3 loop reads CASSQDPGHTYEQYF. As DNA, the CDR3 is TGTGCCAGCAGCCAGGACCCGGGACACACCTACGAGCAGTACTTC. The whole variable domain, filled in from reference TRBV14 and TRBJ2-7, reads EAGVTQFPSHSVIEKGQTVTLRCDPISGHDNLYWYRRVMGKEIKFLLHFVKESKQDESGMPNNRFLAERTGGTYSTLKVQPAELEDSGVYFCASSQDPGHTYEQYFGPGTRLTVT.

The V call is TRBV30, the J call TRBJ2-7, with 10 nucleotides matching TRBD2. Trimming cost V 0 bases and J 5 bases; bases outside gene matches: 10. Germline loops: CDR1 GTSNPN, CDR2 SVGIG (reference sequence). CDR3 size: 16 residues. The CDR3 DNA sequence: TGTGCCTGGAGTGTAGGAGGGTCTAGCGGGAGCCACGAGCAGTACTTC. This gives the protein CAWSVGGSSGSHEQYF.

The V and J genes are TRBV6-6 and TRBJ2-7; D unclear. This CDR3 has 12 amino acids. Germline loops: CDR1 MNHNY, CDR2 SVGAGI (reference sequence). With 5 bases removed from V and 4 bases from J, the gap between germline ends came to 9 bases. CDR3 loop: CASSITTYEQYF. The CDR3 nucleotides read TGTGCCAGCAGTATAACTACTTACGAGCAGTACTTC.

The table lists this clone with a count of one. CDR3: CASSQPGQGFLSLHF. The CDR3 nucleotides are TGCGCCAGCAGCCAACCGGGACAGGGCTTCTTATCCCTCCACTTT. V gene TRBV4-1 combines with J gene TRBJ1-6; 9 bases are a match to TRBD1. Unmatched junction bases numbered 10, after V lost 2 bases and J lost 14 bases. The CDR3 length is 15 residues. CDR1 MGHRA and CDR2 YSYEKL come from the germline V gene.

V is TRBV28 and J is TRBJ2-5; 9 positions agree with TRBD1. CDR1 MDHEN and CDR2 SYDVKM come from the germline V gene. J lost 1 base, V lost 6 bases, and 9 bases had no gene match. The CDR3 runs to 16 residues. In DNA form, the CDR3 reads TGTGCCAGCAGCTACCAAGTACAGGGGGCCCAAGAGACCCAGTACTTC. Its translation: CASSYQVQGAQETQYF.

The chain has TRBV10-3 and TRBJ2-7, with 8 bases matching TRBD2. Per the germline V gene, CDR1 is ENHRY and CDR2 is SYGVKD. V dropped 10 bases and J dropped 3; count of bases not matched to a gene: 8. CDR3 length: 13 residues. This chain's CDR3 is CASSTSDDYEQYF. DNA of the CDR3: TGTGCCAGCTCGACTAGCGATGACTACGAGCAGTACTTC.

This chain uses TRBV4-1 with TRBJ2-2, with 11 bases identical to TRBD2. Germline assignment: CDR1 MGHRA and CDR2 YSYEKL. This CDR3 contains 17 residues. The V and J ends lost 2 bases and 4 bases, in that order; junction bases with no gene match: 6. The CDR3 region is CASSQFTSGRGTGELFF. In DNA form, the CDR3 reads TGCGCCAGCAGCCAATTTACTAGCGGGAGAGGCACCGGGGAGCTGTTTTTT.

This chain joins TRBV6-2 or TRBV6-3 and TRBJ2-2; 12 bases agree with TRBD1. The CDR3 runs 17 residues. Germline CDR1 is MNHEY and CDR2 is SVGEGT. The trim removed 4 bases at V and 7 bases at J, leaving 10 bases unmatched. CDR3 loop: CASSLRTGTGGIGELFF. DNA of the CDR3: TGTGCCAGCAGTTTACGAACCGGGACAGGGGGCATCGGGGAGCTGTTTTTT.

The chain joins TRBV7-2 to TRBJ1-2; 8 positions match TRBD1. This CDR3 is built from 16 residues. Germline CDR1 is SGHTA and CDR2 is FQGNSA. The junction had 8 bases not matched to a gene; V was cut back by 3 bases and J by 2 bases. The DNA of the CDR3 is TGTGCCAGCAGCTTTTTACAGGGGGGCGAGAACTATGGCTACACCTTC. Its translation is CASSFLQGGENYGYTF. Using reference TRBV7-2 and TRBJ1-2 for the parts outside the CDR3, the full variable domain is GAGVSQSPSNKVTEKGKDVELRCDPISGHTALYWYRQSLGQGLEFLIYFQGNSAPDKSGLPSDRFSAERTGGSVSTLTIQRTQQEDSAVYLCASSFLQGGENYGYTFGSGTRLTVV.

J is TRBJ1-2 and V is TRBV29-1, with 9 bases aligning to TRBD1. Trimming took 7 bases from V and 3 from J; bases not matched to a gene: 6. The germline CDR1 and CDR2 sequences are SQVTM and ANQGSEA. The length of the CDR3 is 13 residues. CDR3 in DNA: TGCAGCGCCGAGACAGGGGGACACTATGGCTACACCTTC. As protein: CSAETGGHYGYTF.